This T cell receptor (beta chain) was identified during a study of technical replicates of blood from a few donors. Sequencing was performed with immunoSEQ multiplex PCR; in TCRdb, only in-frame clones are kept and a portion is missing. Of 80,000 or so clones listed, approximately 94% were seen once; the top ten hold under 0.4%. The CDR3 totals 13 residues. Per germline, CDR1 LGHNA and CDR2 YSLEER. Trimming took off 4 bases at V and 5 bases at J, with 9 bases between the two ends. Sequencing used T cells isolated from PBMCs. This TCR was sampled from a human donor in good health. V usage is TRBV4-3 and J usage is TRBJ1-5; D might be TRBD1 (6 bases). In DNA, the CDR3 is TGCGCCAGCAGCCGGTCAGGGGATCAGCCCCAGCATTTT. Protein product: CASSRSGDQPQHF.